Listed below are T cell receptor beta chains from one sample, sequenced in a study of blood T cells in healthy people across ages. TCRdb redid the calling of the 5' RACE reads with MiXCR, one entry per CDR3 protein. This sample yields fewer than 1,000,000 distinct CDR3 sequences, of which approximately 44% are seen a single time; about 21% belongs to the top ten. The sequenced material came from blood. The origin of the receptors is a man between 60 and 70 years old in good health. Both conserved end residues are part of each CDR3. A D gene is named only where the DNA matches it firmly. The listing skips clone size in some rows; elsewhere it reads once, few, many or a size class.

V	J	size	D	CDR3	DNA
TRBV28	TRBJ2-7	NA	NA	CASSSLSVNSYEQYF	TGTGCCAGCAGCTCTTTGTCAGTGAACTCCTACGAGCAGTACTTC
TRBV7-2	TRBJ2-5	NA	TRBD1	CASSLDRVGTQYF	TGTGCCAGCAGCCTCGACAGGGTGGGGACCCAGTACTTC
TRBV29-1	TRBJ1-1	once	NA	CSVDSGFGTEAFF	TGCAGCGTTGATTCGGGGTTCGGCACTGAAGCTTTCTTT
TRBV5-1	TRBJ2-5	NA	NA	CASSLTPAVGETQYF	TGCGCCAGCAGCCTAACTCCGGCGGTCGGAGAGACCCAGTACTTC
TRBV6-6	TRBJ2-5	NA	TRBD2	CASSLGGSEETQYF	TGTGCCAGCAGCCTCGGGGGGTCGGAAGAGACCCAGTACTTC
TRBV7-9	TRBJ2-7	few	TRBD2	CASSSPSGGQYF	TGTGCCAGCAGCTCCCCTAGCGGGGGGCAGTACTTC
TRBV7-2	TRBJ2-1	many	TRBD2	CASSLRGTTSYNEQFF	TGTGCCAGCAGCTTACGTGGGACTACCTCCTACAATGAGCAGTTCTTC
TRBV5-1	TRBJ2-7	NA	NA	CANPQAEPAFPYEQYF	TGCGCCAACCCGCAAGCGGAGCCGGCGTTCCCCTACGAGCAGTACTTC
TRBV5-1	TRBJ2-5	NA	NA	CASSLDGTNQETQYF	TGCGCCAGCAGCCTAGACGGGACGAACCAAGAGACCCAGTACTTC
TRBV7-2	TRBJ1-2	few	NA	CASSLGVQGYGYTF	TGTGCCAGCAGCTTAGGGGTACAGGGCTATGGCTACACCTTC